The present TCR beta chain was sequenced within a study of Ad26.COV2.S vaccination and SARS-CoV-2 variants. Study in general: Administration of Ad26.COV2.S was intramuscular, either once or twice 56 days apart.

Generated by immunoSEQ multiplex PCR, the TCRdb table keeps only in-frame clones and is missing some. The data show hundreds of thousands of clones, 70% to 90% seen once. Germline CDR1 and CDR2: SNHLY and FYNNEI. Trimming removed 8 bases from V and 4 bases from J; junction bases left unmatched: 9. The CDR3 runs 14 residues. Indicated treatment: around 19 received Ad26.COV2.S at low or high dose, single or two shots; several received placebo; per-sample allocation not given. After the first vaccine or placebo injection, samples were drawn on day 63. The donor was a Boston adult aged 18-55 years. This sequence originates from a person aged 18-65 years who received the Ad26.COV2.S COVID-19 vaccine or a placebo. The sequencing used peripheral blood, collected in a trial of Ad26.COV2.S vaccine versus placebo. V is TRBV2 and J is TRBJ1-1; 8 nucleotides line up with TRBD1. CDR3 nucleotide sequence: TGTGCCAGCGTTGGACAGGGATTTGGCACTGAAGCTTTCTTT. The encoded protein is CASVGQGFGTEAFF.